This T cell receptor (beta chain) was captured in a study of T cell responses to AZD1222 COVID-19 vaccine. Overall study: Pooled in the analysis were second doses at about 4 or about 12 weeks. Whole-study results and caveats: Spike was spanned by vaccine-associated CD4 TCRs, with dominance at 160-218 and 743-854. Sampling that yielded the repertoires occurred only after the peak T cell response. Donors in the cohort were predominantly white British and more often female, and clonal diversity was possibly underestimated.

Comments on this clone: Its specificity is not known.

The CDR3 is 15 amino acids. This table comes from immunoSEQ multiplex PCR, and its TCRdb copy is limited to in-frame clones, with some not included. This table holds 110,000 to 150,000 clones, roughly 90% found once. V is TRBV21-1 and J is TRBJ2-7; the table calls TRBD1, which could not be checked here. TRBV21-1 represents a pseudogene. Sequenced material: peripheral blood, taken on day 0 of AZD1222 vaccination. This clonotype was obtained from an adult in good health. CDR3 sequence: CASSKSTQVGYEQYF. The CDR3 DNA reads TGTGCCAGCAGCAAATCTACCCAGGTTGGCTACGAGCAGTACTTC.